Listed below are T cell receptor beta chains from one sample, sequenced in a study of T cells in localized non-small cell lung cancer. Assay used: immunoSEQ multiplex PCR; TCRdb lists only in-frame clones, some missing. Of around 35,000 clones detected, 91% appear once; the ten largest clones hold 10% to 15%. Source: peripheral blood mononuclear cells, taken before any cancer treatment. Receptor source: an older female donor with stage II lung adenocarcinoma. The CDR3 runs from the conserved cysteine through the conserved F or W. Fields, in order: J gene, D gene, V gene, CDR3 protein. D genes are given only for firm matches.

j_gene: TRBJ1-4
d_gene: TRBD1
v_gene: TRBV5-6
CDR3aa: CASSGPDREMAGEKLFF

j_gene: TRBJ1-3
d_gene: NA
v_gene: TRBV4-1
CDR3aa: CASSQDSGGGANSGNTIYF

j_gene: TRBJ2-1
d_gene: NA
v_gene: TRBV7-8
CDR3aa: CASSSGDHYNEQFF

j_gene: TRBJ2-2
d_gene: NA
v_gene: TRBV5-1
CDR3aa: CASSLEGQNTGELFF

j_gene: TRBJ2-4
d_gene: TRBD1
v_gene: TRBV6-5
CDR3aa: CASSSLTGTNIQYF

j_gene: TRBJ2-7
d_gene: TRBD1
v_gene: TRBV5-1
CDR3aa: CASSLRETGPYEQYF

j_gene: TRBJ2-7
d_gene: NA
v_gene: TRBV9
CDR3aa: CASSPDGWDYEQYF

j_gene: TRBJ2-7
d_gene: NA
v_gene: TRBV29-1
CDR3aa: CSVNGLNYYEQYF

j_gene: TRBJ2-1
d_gene: NA
v_gene: TRBV2
CDR3aa: CASRPGTVNEQFF

j_gene: TRBJ2-7
d_gene: TRBD1
v_gene: TRBV5-1
CDR3aa: CASSLIGTGGDEQYF

j_gene: TRBJ2-7
d_gene: NA
v_gene: TRBV27
CDR3aa: CASSSTGTPSYEQYF

j_gene: TRBJ2-6
d_gene: NA
v_gene: TRBV19
CDR3aa: CASTPLATSGANVLTF

j_gene: TRBJ2-7
d_gene: NA
v_gene: TRBV15
CDR3aa: CATSDRGEQYF

j_gene: TRBJ1-5
d_gene: NA
v_gene: TRBV5-4
CDR3aa: CASRRRRAAYSNQPQHF

j_gene: TRBJ1-6
d_gene: NA
v_gene: TRBV6-5
CDR3aa: CASRTGRYNSPLHF

j_gene: TRBJ1-5
d_gene: NA
v_gene: TRBV7-9
CDR3aa: CASSLDGQPQHF

j_gene: TRBJ2-5
d_gene: TRBD2
v_gene: TRBV11-2
CDR3aa: CASSPGASGHQETQYF

j_gene: TRBJ1-4
d_gene: NA
v_gene: TRBV27
CDR3aa: CAHGFEKLFF

j_gene: TRBJ2-1
d_gene: TRBD2
v_gene: TRBV6-4
CDR3aa: CASSDIAGFYNEQFF

j_gene: TRBJ2-6
d_gene: NA
v_gene: TRBV7-7
CDR3aa: CASSLAGDANVLTF

j_gene: TRBJ2-6
d_gene: TRBD1
v_gene: TRBV6-6
CDR3aa: CASTQTGNGANVLTF

j_gene: TRBJ2-7
d_gene: TRBD1
v_gene: TRBV27
CDR3aa: CASSSPGTGRSYEQYF

j_gene: TRBJ1-1
d_gene: NA
v_gene: TRBV14
CDR3aa: CASSQVNGGTEAFF

j_gene: TRBJ2-3
d_gene: TRBD2
v_gene: TRBV4-2
CDR3aa: CASSLGTSGAPTDTQYF

j_gene: TRBJ2-1
d_gene: NA
v_gene: TRBV6-5
CDR3aa: CASTLRQFYNEQFF